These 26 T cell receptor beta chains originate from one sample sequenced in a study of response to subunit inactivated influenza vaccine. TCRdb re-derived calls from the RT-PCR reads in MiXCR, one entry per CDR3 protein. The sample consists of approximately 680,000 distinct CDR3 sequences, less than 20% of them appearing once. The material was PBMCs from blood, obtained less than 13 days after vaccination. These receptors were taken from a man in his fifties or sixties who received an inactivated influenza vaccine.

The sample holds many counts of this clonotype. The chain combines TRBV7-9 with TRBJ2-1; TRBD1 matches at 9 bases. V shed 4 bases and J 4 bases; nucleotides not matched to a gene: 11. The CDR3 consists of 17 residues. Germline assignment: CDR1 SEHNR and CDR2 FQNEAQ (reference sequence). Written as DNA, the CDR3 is TGTGCCAGCAGCTCCATCATGACAGGGGGAGCTTACAATGAGCAGTTCTTC. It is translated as CASSSIMTGGAYNEQFF.

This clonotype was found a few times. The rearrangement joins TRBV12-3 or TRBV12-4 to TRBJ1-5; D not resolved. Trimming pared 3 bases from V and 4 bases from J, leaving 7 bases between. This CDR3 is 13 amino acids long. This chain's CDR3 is CASSFTQNQPQHF. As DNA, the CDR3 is TGTGCCAGCAGTTTCACCCAGAATCAGCCCCAGCATTTT.

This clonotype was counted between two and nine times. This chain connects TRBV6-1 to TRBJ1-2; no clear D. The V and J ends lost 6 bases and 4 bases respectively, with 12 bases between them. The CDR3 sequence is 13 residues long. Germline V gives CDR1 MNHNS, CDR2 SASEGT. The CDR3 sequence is CASSRHSGYGYTF. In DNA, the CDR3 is TGTGCCAGCAGCCGACATAGCGGCTATGGCTACACCTTC.

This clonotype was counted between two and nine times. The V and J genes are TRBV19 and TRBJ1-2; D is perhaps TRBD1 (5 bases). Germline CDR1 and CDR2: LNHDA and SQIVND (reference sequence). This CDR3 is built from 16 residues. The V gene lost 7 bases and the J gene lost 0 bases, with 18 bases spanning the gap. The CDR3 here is CASKRDAGNANYGYTF. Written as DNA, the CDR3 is TGTGCCAGTAAAAGGGACGCAGGGAACGCTAACTATGGCTACACCTTC.

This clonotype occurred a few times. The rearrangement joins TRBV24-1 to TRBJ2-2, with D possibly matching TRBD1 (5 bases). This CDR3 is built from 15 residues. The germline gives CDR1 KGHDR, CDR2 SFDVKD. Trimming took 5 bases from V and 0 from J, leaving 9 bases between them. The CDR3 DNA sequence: TGTGCCACCAGTGGGTCAGGGACGAACACCGGGGAGCTGTTTTTT. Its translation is CATSGSGTNTGELFF.

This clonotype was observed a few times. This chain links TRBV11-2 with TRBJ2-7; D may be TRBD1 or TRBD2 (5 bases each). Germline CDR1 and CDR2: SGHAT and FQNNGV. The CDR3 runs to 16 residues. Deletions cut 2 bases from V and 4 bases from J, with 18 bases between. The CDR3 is CASSLKWDPSIYEQYF. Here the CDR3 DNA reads TGTGCCAGCAGCTTAAAGTGGGACCCCTCAATTTACGAGCAGTACTTC.

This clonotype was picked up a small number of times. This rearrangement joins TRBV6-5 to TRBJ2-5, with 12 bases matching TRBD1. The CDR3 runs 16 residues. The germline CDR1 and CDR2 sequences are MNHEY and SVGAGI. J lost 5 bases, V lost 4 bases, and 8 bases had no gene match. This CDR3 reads CASSFKAGTGGETQYF. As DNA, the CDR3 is TGTGCCAGCAGTTTCAAAGCCGGGACAGGGGGCGAGACCCAGTACTTC.

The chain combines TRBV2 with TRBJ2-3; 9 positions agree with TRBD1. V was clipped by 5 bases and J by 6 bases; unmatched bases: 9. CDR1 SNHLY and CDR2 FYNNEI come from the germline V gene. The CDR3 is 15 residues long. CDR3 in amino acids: CASSTNRGRRDTQYF. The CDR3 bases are TGTGCCAGCAGTACTAACAGGGGGCGGCGGGATACGCAGTATTTT.

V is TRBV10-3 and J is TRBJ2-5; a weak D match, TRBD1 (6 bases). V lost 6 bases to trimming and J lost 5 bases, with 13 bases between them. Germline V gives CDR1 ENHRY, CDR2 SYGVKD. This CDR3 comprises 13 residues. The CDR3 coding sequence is TGTGCCATCAGCTCTACAGGGATGGAGACCCAGTACTTC. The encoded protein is CAISSTGMETQYF.

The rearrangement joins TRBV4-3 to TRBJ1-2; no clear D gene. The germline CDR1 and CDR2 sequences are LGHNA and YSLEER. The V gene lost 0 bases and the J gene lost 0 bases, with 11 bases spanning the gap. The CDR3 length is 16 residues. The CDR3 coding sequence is TGCGCCAGCAGCCAAGATACTGCTGCAGCTAACTATGGCTACACCTTC. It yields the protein CASSQDTAAANYGYTF.

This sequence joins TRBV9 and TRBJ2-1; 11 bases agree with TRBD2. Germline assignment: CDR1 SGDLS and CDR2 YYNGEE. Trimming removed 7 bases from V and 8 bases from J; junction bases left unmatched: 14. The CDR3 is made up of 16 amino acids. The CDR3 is CASHPKASGRTDEQFF. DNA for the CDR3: TGTGCCAGCCATCCCAAGGCTAGCGGGAGGACGGATGAGCAGTTCTTC.

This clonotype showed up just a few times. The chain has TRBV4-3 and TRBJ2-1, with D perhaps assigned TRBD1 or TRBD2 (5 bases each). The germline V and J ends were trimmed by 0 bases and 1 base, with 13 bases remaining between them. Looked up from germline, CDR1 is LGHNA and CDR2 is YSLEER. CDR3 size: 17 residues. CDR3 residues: CASSQDPGPTSYNEQFF. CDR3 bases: TGCGCCAGCAGCCAAGATCCGGGACCGACGTCCTACAATGAGCAGTTCTTC.

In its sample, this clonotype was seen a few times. This CDR3 reads CATSDSSGTGQETQYF. CDR3 DNA: TGTGCCACCAGTGATTCCTCCGGGACAGGCCAAGAGACCCAGTACTTC. The chain combines TRBV24-1 with TRBJ2-5, with 8 bases matching TRBD1. In germline, CDR1 is KGHDR, CDR2 SFDVKD. Trimming removed 2 bases from V and 1 base from J; junction bases left unmatched: 5. CDR3 length: 16 amino acids.

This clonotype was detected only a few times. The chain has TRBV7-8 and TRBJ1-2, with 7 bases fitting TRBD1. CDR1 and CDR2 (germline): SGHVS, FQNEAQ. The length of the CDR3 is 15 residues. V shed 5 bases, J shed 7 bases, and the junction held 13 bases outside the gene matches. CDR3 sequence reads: CASSPLVGGAGGYTF. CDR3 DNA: TGTGCCAGCAGCCCCCTGGTAGGGGGCGCGGGTGGCTACACCTTC. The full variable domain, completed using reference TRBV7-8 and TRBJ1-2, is GAGVSQSPRYKVAKRGQDVALRCDPISGHVSLFWYQQALGQGPEFLTYFQNEAQLDKSGLPSDRFFAERPEGSVSTLKIQRTQQEDSAVYLCASSPLVGGAGGYTFGSGTRLTVV.

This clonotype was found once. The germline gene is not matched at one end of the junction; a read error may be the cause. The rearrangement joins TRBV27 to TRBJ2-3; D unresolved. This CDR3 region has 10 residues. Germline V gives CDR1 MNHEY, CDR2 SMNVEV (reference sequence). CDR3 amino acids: CASGADMQYF. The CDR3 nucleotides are TGTGCCAGCGGTGCGGATATGCAGTATTTT.

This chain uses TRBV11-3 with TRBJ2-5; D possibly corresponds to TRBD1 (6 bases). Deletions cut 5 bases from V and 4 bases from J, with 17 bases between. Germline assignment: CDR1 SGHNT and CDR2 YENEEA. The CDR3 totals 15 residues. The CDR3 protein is CASSLHQGRGETQYF. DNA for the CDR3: TGTGCCAGCAGCCTACATCAGGGGAGAGGAGAGACCCAGTACTTC.

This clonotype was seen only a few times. The CDR3 region has the DNA TGCGCCAGCAGCCAAGAACAATCGTCCTACACTGAAGCTTTCTTT. This codes for CASSQEQSSYTEAFF. The chain employs TRBV4-3 and TRBJ1-1; no firm D call. V gave up 0 bases and J gave up 3 bases, with 11 bases separating them. Germline-derived CDR1 and CDR2 are LGHNA and YSLEER. The CDR3 spans 15 residues.

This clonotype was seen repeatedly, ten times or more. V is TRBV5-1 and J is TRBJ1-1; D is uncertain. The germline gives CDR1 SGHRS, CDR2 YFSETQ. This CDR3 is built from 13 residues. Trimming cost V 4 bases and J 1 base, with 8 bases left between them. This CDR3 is CASSPTTNTEAFF. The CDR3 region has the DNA TGCGCCAGCAGCCCTACGACGAACACTGAAGCTTTCTTT.

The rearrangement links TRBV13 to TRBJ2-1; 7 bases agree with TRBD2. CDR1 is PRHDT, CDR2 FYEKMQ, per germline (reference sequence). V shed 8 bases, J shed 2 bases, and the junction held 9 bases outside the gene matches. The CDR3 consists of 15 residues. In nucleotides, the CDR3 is TGTGCCAGCCGGGGAGGGACCTCAGCCTACAATGAGCAGTTCTTC. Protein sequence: CASRGGTSAYNEQFF.

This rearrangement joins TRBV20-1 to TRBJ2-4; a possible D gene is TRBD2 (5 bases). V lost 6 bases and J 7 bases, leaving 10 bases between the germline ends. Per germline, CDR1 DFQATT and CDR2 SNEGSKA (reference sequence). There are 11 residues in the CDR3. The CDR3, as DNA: TGCAGTGCCGGACCGGGGAACATTCAGTACTTC. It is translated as CSAGPGNIQYF.

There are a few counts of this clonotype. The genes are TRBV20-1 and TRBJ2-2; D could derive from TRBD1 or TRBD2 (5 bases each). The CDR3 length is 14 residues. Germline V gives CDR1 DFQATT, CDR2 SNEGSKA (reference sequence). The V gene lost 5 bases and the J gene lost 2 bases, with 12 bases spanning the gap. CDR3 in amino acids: CSAPPGRNTGELFF. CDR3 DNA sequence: TGCAGTGCTCCTCCGGGACGAAACACCGGGGAGCTGTTTTTT.

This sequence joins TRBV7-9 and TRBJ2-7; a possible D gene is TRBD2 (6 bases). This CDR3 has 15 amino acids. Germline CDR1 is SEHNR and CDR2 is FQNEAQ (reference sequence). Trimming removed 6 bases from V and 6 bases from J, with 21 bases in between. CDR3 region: CASRASDGGHSEQYF. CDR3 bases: TGTGCCAGCAGAGCATCAGACGGGGGTCATTCCGAGCAGTACTTC.

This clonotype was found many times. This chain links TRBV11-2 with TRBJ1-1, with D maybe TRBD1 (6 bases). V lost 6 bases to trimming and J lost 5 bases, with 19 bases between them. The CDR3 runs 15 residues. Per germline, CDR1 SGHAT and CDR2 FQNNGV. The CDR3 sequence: CASSFNTGRGTEAFF. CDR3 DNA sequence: TGTGCCAGCAGTTTCAACACAGGGCGAGGGACTGAAGCTTTCTTT.

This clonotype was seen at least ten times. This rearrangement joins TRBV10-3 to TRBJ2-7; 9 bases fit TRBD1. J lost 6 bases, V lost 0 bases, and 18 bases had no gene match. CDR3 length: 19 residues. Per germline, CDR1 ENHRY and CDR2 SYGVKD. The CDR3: CAISESPPYWTGVDGEQYF. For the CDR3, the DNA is TGTGCCATCAGTGAGTCGCCCCCTTACTGGACAGGGGTCGATGGCGAGCAGTACTTC.

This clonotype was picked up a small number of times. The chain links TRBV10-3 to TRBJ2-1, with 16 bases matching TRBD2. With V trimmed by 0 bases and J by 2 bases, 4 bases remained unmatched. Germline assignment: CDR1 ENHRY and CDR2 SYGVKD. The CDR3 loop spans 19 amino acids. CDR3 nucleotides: TGTGCCATCAGTGAGTCGCCGGGGACTAGCGGGAGGGCCTACAATGAGCAGTTCTTC. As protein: CAISESPGTSGRAYNEQFF.

Written as DNA, the CDR3 is TGTGCCATCAGTGTAGACACGTTGGGGGTCCAGTACTTC. Translation: CAISVDTLGVQYF. This chain joins TRBV10-3 and TRBJ2-5; D could derive from TRBD1 or TRBD2 (5 bases each). The germline gives CDR1 ENHRY, CDR2 SYGVKD. The germline V and J ends were trimmed by 4 bases and 10 bases, with 16 bases remaining between them. This CDR3 spans 13 amino acids.